The clone carrying this T cell receptor (beta chain) has just one count. Its antigen is as yet unknown. The repertoire was sequenced with immunoSEQ multiplex PCR; TCRdb's copy has only in-frame clones and lacks some. The sample consists of about 88,000 clones, more than 65% of them appearing once. These data belong to a study of a mutant IDH1 vaccine in newly diagnosed glioma. Study-wide context: Sex distribution of treated patients was about 62% male and around 40% female; mean age was around 40 years.

Study-level points and caveats: Of the patients, 80% to 95% had vaccine-induced immune responses.

The time point is: baseline, week 1 (first vaccination visit). Treatment given: pre-vaccination baseline after standard-of-care therapy. Sequencing was performed on PBMCs, taken from a glioma patient treated with radiotherapy, temozolomide or both. The receptor was isolated from a man aged 35 to 55 with glioma. Some clones in this sample may be carry-over from other donors' samples.

CDR3 in amino acids: CASSHESTNTGELFF. The DNA of the CDR3 is TGTGCCAGCAGCCATGAATCCACGAACACCGGGGAGCTGTTTTTT. The chain carries TRBV4-2 and TRBJ2-2; no clear D gene. Trimming removed 3 bases from V and 0 bases from J, with 8 bases in between. From germline, CDR1 is LGHNA and CDR2 YNFKEQ. CDR3 length equals 15 residues.